This T cell receptor beta chain derives from a study of shared clonotypes between healthy human individuals. The V end lost 4 bases, the J end lost 7 bases, and 18 bases lay between the germline ends. The length of the CDR3 is 14 residues. Per germline, CDR1 SGHRS and CDR2 YFSETQ. This table comes from immunoSEQ multiplex PCR, and its TCRdb copy is limited to in-frame clones, with some not included. The data show approximately 2.4 million clones, around 95% seen once. Specimen: naive CD4+ T cells sorted from blood. Subset: CD45RA+ positively selected. The source is a man aged 18 to 35 in good health. The chain couples TRBV5-1 to TRBJ2-7; D perhaps matches TRBD2 (6 bases). This CDR3 is CASSAPGDFWEQYF. CDR3 DNA: TGCGCCAGCAGCGCCCCGGGAGATTTTTGGGAGCAGTACTTC.